Below are 26 T cell receptor beta chains sequenced from a single sample in a study of T cell repertoires in aging, cancer and after chemotherapy. Rearranged V-D-J TRB sequences were amplified with a mixed TRB-A/B primer pool. TCRdb recomputed calls from the multiplex PCR reads with MiXCR, one row per CDR3 protein. The sample gives over 800 distinct CDR3 sequences, roughly 25% of which show up once; 55% is in the top ten. TCR beta rearrangements were amplified from peripheral blood genomic DNA. Sequencing used blood. These receptors were collected from a human donor with a solid tumor.

Within the sample, this clonotype is medium-sized. The gene calls are TRBV30 and TRBJ2-2; 7 bases align to TRBD2. Trimming removed 5 bases from V and 3 bases from J; junction bases left unmatched: 6. Germline V gene data show CDR1 as GTSNPN and CDR2 as SVGIG (reference sequence). The CDR3 has 14 amino acids. CDR3 in DNA: TGTGCCTGGGGAGCGGGGCGGGACACCGGGGAGCTGTTTTTT. Protein sequence: CAWGAGRDTGELFF.

This clonotype was seen a handful of times. The chain is built from TRBV20-1 and TRBJ2-1; 8 bases agree with TRBD1. This CDR3 region has 13 residues. Per the germline V gene, CDR1 is DFQATT and CDR2 is SNEGSKA (reference sequence). The CDR3 coding sequence is TGCAGCACTAACAGGGGGTATTTCAATGAGCAGTTCTTC. As protein: CSTNRGYFNEQFF.

V usage is TRBV20-1 and J usage is TRBJ2-7; weak D call: TRBD2 (6 bases). Germline CDR1 reads DFQATT; CDR2 reads SNEGSKA (reference sequence). This CDR3 has 14 amino acids. V was cut by 3 bases and J by 4 bases, with 16 bases left in between. In DNA form, the CDR3 reads TGCAGTGCTAGGTTGGCGGGAACCTCTTACGAGCAGTACTTC. It encodes CSARLAGTSYEQYF.

Remarks on this clonotype: At one end, the junction sequence differs from germline, possibly due to a read error. V usage is TRBV7-9 and J usage is TRBJ1-6, with D perhaps matching TRBD1 (5 bases). CDR1 is SEHNR, CDR2 FQNEAQ, per germline (reference sequence). This CDR3 has 16 residues. CDR3 in DNA: TGTGCCAGCAGCTTAGCTAGGCAGGGCTATACTTCACCCCTCCACTTT. Amino acid sequence: CASSLARQGYTSPLHF. The variable domain in full, with the rest retrieved from reference TRBV7-9 and TRBJ1-6, is DTGVSQNPRHKITKRGQNVTFRCDPISEHNRLYWYRQTLGQGPEFLTYFQNEAQLEKSRLLSDRFSAERPKGSFSTLEIQRTEQGDSAMYLCASSLARQGYTSPLHFGNGTRLTVT.

The chain carries TRBV13 and TRBJ2-5; no reliable D call. The length of the CDR3 is 16 residues. From germline, CDR1 is PRHDT and CDR2 FYEKMQ (reference sequence). Trimming took 2 bases from V and 3 from J, leaving 16 bases between them. The CDR3 here is CASSLSAKPWEETQYF. CDR3 coding DNA: TGTGCCAGCAGCTTATCGGCCAAGCCCTGGGAAGAGACCCAGTACTTC.

By frequency in the sample, this clonotype is large (0.1 to 1%). This chain joins TRBV19 and TRBJ1-5, with TRBD1 matching 7 bases. CDR1 and CDR2 (germline): LNHDA, SQIVND (reference sequence). V lost 6 bases to trimming and J lost 1 base; unmatched junction nucleotides: 3. The CDR3 loop spans 14 amino acids. The CDR3 DNA is TGTGCCAGTAGGGACAGGAGGAGCAATCAGCCCCAGCATTTT. This codes for CASRDRRSNQPQHF.

The rearrangement joins TRBV20-1 to TRBJ1-6, with 7 positions matching TRBD1. This CDR3 spans 15 amino acids. Germline V gene sequence: CDR1 DFQATT, CDR2 SNEGSKA (reference sequence). V dropped 3 bases and J dropped 2; count of bases not matched to a gene: 4. The CDR3 nucleotides are TGCAGTGCTAGGAGACAGGGAACCTATAATTCACCCCTCCACTTT. It is translated as CSARRQGTYNSPLHF.

Only a few counts were recorded for this clonotype. This chain uses TRBV20-1 with TRBJ2-1, with 8 bases lining up with TRBD2. CDR3 size: 14 residues. The junction had 7 bases not matched to a gene; V was cut back by 1 base and J by 8 bases. Germline CDR1 DFQATT, CDR2 SNEGSKA (reference sequence). The CDR3 sequence is CSARGGTGGDEQFF. The CDR3 DNA reads TGCAGTGCTAGAGGGGGGACGGGAGGGGATGAGCAGTTCTTC.

This chain joins TRBV10-3 and TRBJ2-5, with 8 bases identical to TRBD2. Germline V CDR1 and CDR2: ENHRY, SYGVKD. J was trimmed by 4 bases and V by 0 bases; bases with no gene match: 7. This CDR3 region has 16 residues. The CDR3 spells CAISESELAVGETQYF. The CDR3 nucleotides read TGTGCCATCAGTGAGTCGGAACTAGCGGTGGGAGAGACCCAGTACTTC.

This clonotype is classed as large. The DNA is omitted, as the CDR3 cannot be located on it reliably, and the CDR3 follows TCRdb's listing. J is TRBJ2-5 and V is TRBV27. CDR1 and CDR2 from the germline V gene are MNHEY and SMNVEV (reference sequence). The CDR3 has 14 residues if both end residues are counted. The CDR3 loop is CASSFGSGSETQYF.

This clonotype is labeled medium-sized. The chain has TRBV19 and TRBJ1-2, with D possibly being TRBD1 (6 bases). The V end was cut by 5 bases, the J end by 0 bases, with 19 bases between. The germline V gene encodes CDR1 LNHDA and CDR2 SQIVND (reference sequence). The CDR3 runs to 17 residues. CDR3 nucleotide sequence: TGTGCCAGTAGTTGGAACGGGGGGCTATCGCCTAACTATGGCTACACCTTC. The encoded protein is CASSWNGGLSPNYGYTF.

This chain uses TRBV6-2 or TRBV6-3 with TRBJ2-5; 7 bases fit TRBD1. CDR1 MNHEY and CDR2 SVGEGT come from the germline V gene. The CDR3 extends over 15 amino acids. V was pared by 5 bases and J by 4 bases, with 10 bases of the junction left unmatched. The CDR3 region has the DNA TGTGCCAGCAGTATTTACAGGGGCTCGGGAGAGACCCAGTACTTC. It encodes CASSIYRGSGETQYF.

This clonotype was seen more than once but under ten times. The rearrangement uses TRBV6-4 and TRBJ1-5, with D possibly TRBD1 on 5 matching bases. V was pared by 3 bases and J by 2 bases, with 8 bases between. The V gene's germline CDR1 is MRHNA and CDR2 SNTAGT. This CDR3 is built from 14 residues. The CDR3 reads CASSEAGGNQPQHF. The CDR3, as DNA: TGTGCCAGCAGTGAAGCGGGGGGCAATCAGCCCCAGCATTTT.

In regard to this clonotype: A read error is possible here, since a much larger clone lies one base away. This chain uses TRBV19 with TRBJ1-1, with 7 bases matching TRBD1. Looked up from germline, CDR1 is LNHDA and CDR2 is SQIVND (reference sequence). The CDR3 sequence is 15 residues long. CDR3 sequence: CASSIAARGNSEAFF. The DNA for the CDR3 is TGTGCCAGTAGTATTGCGGCCAGGGGGAACAGTGAAGCTTTCTTT.

About this clonotype: This could be a read error, since a much larger clone is one nucleotide away. The rearrangement links TRBV10-3 to TRBJ2-1; D is unresolved. This CDR3 spans 11 amino acids. The germline V and J ends were trimmed by 6 bases and 14 bases, with 14 bases remaining between them. Germline lookup yields CDR1 ENHRY and CDR2 SYGVKD. The DNA of the CDR3 is TGTGCCATCAGGACAAAGGAGAATGAGTTCTTC. Its protein product is CAIRTKENEFF.

This clonotype is deemed medium-sized. The V call is TRBV30, the J call TRBJ1-4, with a possible D match to TRBD1 (5 bases). Trimming cost V 5 bases and J 8 bases, with 15 bases left between them. Germline V gene lookup returns CDR1 GTSNPN and CDR2 SVGIG (reference sequence). This CDR3 contains 13 residues. The CDR3 DNA sequence: TGTGCCTGGGGCAGGGAGGGAGTGGAAAAACTGTTTTTT. Protein product: CAWGREGVEKLFF.

This clonotype is judged medium-sized (0.01 to 0.1%). In DNA, the CDR3 is TGTGCCAGCAGTCCTAATCAGGGGGCTAGGCGCAATCAGCCCCAGCATTTT. Translation gives CASSPNQGARRNQPQHF. The chain recombines TRBV27 with TRBJ1-5, with 8 bases lining up with TRBD1. With 5 bases clipped from V and 2 bases from J, the junction kept 11 bases outside the gene matches. Per germline, CDR1 MNHEY and CDR2 SMNVEV (reference sequence). The CDR3 contains 17 residues.

The table lists this clonotype with a few counts. The chain carries TRBV12-3 or TRBV12-4 and TRBJ2-3, with unresolved D. V shed 3 bases and J shed 1 base, with 11 bases lying between them. This CDR3 has 15 residues. The CDR3 region has the DNA TGTGCCAGCAGTTTTGGGGTTGGCGGCACAGATACGCAGTATTTT. It codes for CASSFGVGGTDTQYF.

The rearrangement joins TRBV7-9 to TRBJ2-5; unclear D gene. Looked up from germline, CDR1 is SEHNR and CDR2 is FQNEAQ (reference sequence). The CDR3 covers 13 residues. Trimming cost V 1 base and J 3 bases, with 6 bases left between them. The CDR3 region is CASSLEQKETQYF. Written as DNA, the CDR3 is TGTGCCAGCAGCTTAGAACAGAAAGAGACCCAGTACTTC.

The chain uses TRBV27 and TRBJ2-7, with 7 bases aligning to TRBD2. V lost 6 bases and J lost 4; bases outside the gene matches: 9. Germline CDR1 reads MNHEY; CDR2 reads SMNVEV (reference sequence). The CDR3 runs to 14 residues. In DNA, the CDR3 is TGTGCCAGCAGCCCTACGCGCGGGGGATACGAGCAGTACTTC. Its translation: CASSPTRGGYEQYF.

The chain combines TRBV24-1 with TRBJ2-7; TRBD1 is a possible D gene (6 bases). V shed 1 base and J shed 5 bases, with 8 bases lying between them. The CDR3 length is 13 residues. CDR1 and CDR2 (germline): KGHDR, SFDVKD. Here the CDR3 reads CATSDFGGHEQYF. In DNA form, the CDR3 reads TGTGCCACCAGTGATTTTGGGGGCCACGAGCAGTACTTC.

This chain uses TRBV14 with TRBJ2-7, with D perhaps TRBD1 (5 bases). The ends were cut back, 0 bases at V and 3 bases at J, with 15 bases in the middle. The CDR3 sequence is 16 residues long. Germline loops: CDR1 SGHDN, CDR2 FVKESK. CDR3 sequence: CASSQEGWQGYYEQYF. CDR3 DNA: TGTGCCAGCAGCCAAGAGGGGTGGCAGGGCTACTACGAGCAGTACTTC.

This clonotype counts as medium-sized. The chain couples TRBV27 to TRBJ2-3, with 12 bases identical to TRBD2. J was trimmed by 5 bases and V by 1 base; bases with no gene match: 4. This CDR3 contains 16 residues. Germline V lookup: CDR1 MNHEY, CDR2 SMNVEV (reference sequence). This chain's CDR3 is CASSLLLAGGQDTQYF. The CDR3 bases are TGTGCCAGCAGTTTATTGCTAGCGGGAGGGCAAGATACGCAGTATTTT.

This clonotype ranks as medium-sized. The V call is TRBV12-3 or TRBV12-4, the J call TRBJ2-3; no clear D gene. The V end was cut by 6 bases, the J end by 1 base, with 17 bases between. This CDR3 spans 16 amino acids. CDR3 protein: CASRQSGALGTDTQYF. CDR3 in DNA: TGTGCCAGCAGGCAGTCTGGTGCCTTGGGCACAGATACGCAGTATTTT.

Worth noting for this clonotype: This may arise from a read error, as a much more abundant clone is one base away. As the CDR3 is not closed by the conserved phenylalanine or tryptophan, this likely results from a read error. The chain is built from TRBV12-3 or TRBV12-4 and TRBJ2-4; D is undetermined. The CDR3 sequence is 15 residues long. V gave up 6 bases and J gave up 0 bases, with 12 bases separating them. As DNA, the CDR3 is TGTGCCAGCAGAACAAACGCCATAGCCAAAAACATTCAGTACATC. It encodes CASRTNAIAKNIQYI.

This clonotype came up a few times. V gene TRBV6-4 combines with J gene TRBJ2-3; 9 nucleotides align to TRBD2. With 5 bases clipped from V and 0 bases from J, the junction kept 3 bases outside the gene matches. The CDR3 covers 15 residues. Germline V gene lookup returns CDR1 MRHNA and CDR2 SNTAGT. CDR3 residues: CASSTTSGSTDTQYF. The CDR3 nucleotides read TGTGCCAGCAGTACTACTAGCGGGAGCACAGATACGCAGTATTTT.